This T cell receptor (beta chain) was profiled in a study of beta chain features in type 1 diabetes. General observations from the study: Significant though moderate, a shortening of TCRB CDR3s appeared in all four CD4+ subsets of Type 1 diabetes patients.

For this clone: No antigen is known for it.

Germline CDR1 reads SGHDT; CDR2 reads YYEEEE. Losses at the gene ends were 4 bases for V and 4 bases for J; bases not matched to a gene: 8. CDR3 length: 16 amino acids. Isolated RNA was reverse transcribed in full, so expressed TCRB transcripts were sequenced. Measured with immunoSEQ multiplex PCR; TCRdb has only the in-frame clones, and not every one. Seen here are around 260,000 clones, roughly 20% observed once, and the top ten hold around 0.029%. The genes are TRBV5-6 and TRBJ1-2; 12 nucleotides agree with TRBD1. Source material: naive CD4+ T cells from blood. The clonotype was recovered from a woman aged 40 to 55 with type 1 diabetes. CDR3 DNA: TGTGCCAGCAGCCGGAGGCCGGGACAGGGGGCCTATGGCTACACCTTC. Protein sequence: CASSRRPGQGAYGYTF.